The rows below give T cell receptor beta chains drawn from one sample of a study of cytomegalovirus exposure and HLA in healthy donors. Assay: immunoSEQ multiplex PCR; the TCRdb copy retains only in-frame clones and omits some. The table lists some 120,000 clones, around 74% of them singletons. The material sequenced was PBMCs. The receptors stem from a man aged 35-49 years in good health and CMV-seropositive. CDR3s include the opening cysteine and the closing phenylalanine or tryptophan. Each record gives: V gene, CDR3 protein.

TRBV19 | CARRGNTF
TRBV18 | CASRQGEETQYF
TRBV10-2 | CASMGDSGNQPQHF
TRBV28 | CASSLNDLLTRREQFF
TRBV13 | CASTVERKLDTQYF
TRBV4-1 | CASSQVGGPQHF
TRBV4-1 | CASSQGGTNWDTQYF
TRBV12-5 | CASGKGGRSGYTF
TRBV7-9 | CASSQAHEQYF
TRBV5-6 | CASRPGVAGALNTGELFF
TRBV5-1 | CASSLVRVGNNEQFF
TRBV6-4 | CASTDLRARDRDLEQYF
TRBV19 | CASSGRGRSNYGYTF
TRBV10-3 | CAISVRQELTSGNTIYF
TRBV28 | CASSSVRQMYEQYF
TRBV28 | CASSFDRGWWNEQFF
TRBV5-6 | CASSQLRRGLGQPQHF
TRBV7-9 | CASSLAVATYEQYF
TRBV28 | CASRDRGVSQPQHF
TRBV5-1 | CASRLMTSGGPTDTQYF
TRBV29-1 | CSVFQDRVGGYTF
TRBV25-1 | CASSEYAGEPSYEQYF
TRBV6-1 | CASSEAHGQGSGWETQYF
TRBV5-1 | CASSLDRENYEQYF
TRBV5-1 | CASSPQGGTEAFF
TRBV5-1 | CASSYGLAADTQYF
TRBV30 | CAWSVHLDRGGSGYTF
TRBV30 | CAWRGQGSYGYTF
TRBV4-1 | CASSQDPLAGSYEQFF
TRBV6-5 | CASSSWQGIEAFF
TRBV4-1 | CASSHTRRASGRAVGTGELFF
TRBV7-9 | CSSSPGRGWNTEAFF
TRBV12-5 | CASGLANNQPQHF
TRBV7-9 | CASSFMGEVSPLHF
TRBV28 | CASRPGGGSNYEQYF
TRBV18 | CASSPPQGYVYNEQFF
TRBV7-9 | CASSPDTDGYTF
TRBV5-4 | CASRRDFSTGHTDTQYF
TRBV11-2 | CASSLGTSTGELFF
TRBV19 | CASSSADIQYF
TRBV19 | CASRIDGEDYGYTF
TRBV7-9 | CASSRDRVESPLHF
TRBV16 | CASSPQTGEKLFF
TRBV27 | CASSYRQGGYEQYF